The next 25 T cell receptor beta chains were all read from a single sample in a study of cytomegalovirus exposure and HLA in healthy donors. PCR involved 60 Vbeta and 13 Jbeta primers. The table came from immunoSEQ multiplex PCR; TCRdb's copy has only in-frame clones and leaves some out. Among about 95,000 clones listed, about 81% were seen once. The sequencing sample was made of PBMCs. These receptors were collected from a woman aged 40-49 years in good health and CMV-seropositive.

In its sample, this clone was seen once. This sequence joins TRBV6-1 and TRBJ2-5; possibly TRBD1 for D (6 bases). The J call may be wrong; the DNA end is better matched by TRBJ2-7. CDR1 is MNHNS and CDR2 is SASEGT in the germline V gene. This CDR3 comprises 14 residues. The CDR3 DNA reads TGTGCCAGCAGTGTTCGACAGGAAAGCTACGAGCAGTACTTC. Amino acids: CASSVRQESYEQYF.

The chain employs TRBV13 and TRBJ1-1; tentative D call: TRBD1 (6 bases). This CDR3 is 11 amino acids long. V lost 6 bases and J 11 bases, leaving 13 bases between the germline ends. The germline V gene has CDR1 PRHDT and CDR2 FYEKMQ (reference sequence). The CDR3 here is CASRGRGRAFF. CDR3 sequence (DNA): TGTGCCAGCAGAGGGAGGGGGAGGGCTTTCTTT.

The CDR3 loop reads CASSGEDRRLGEQYF. CDR3 DNA sequence: TGTGCCAGCAGCGGTGAGGACAGGCGGCTAGGCGAGCAGTACTTC. The chain couples TRBV7-9 to TRBJ2-7, with 7 bases identical to TRBD1. Per germline, CDR1 SEHNR and CDR2 FQNEAQ (reference sequence). Trimming removed 5 bases from V and 6 bases from J; junction bases left unmatched: 13. CDR3 length equals 15 residues.

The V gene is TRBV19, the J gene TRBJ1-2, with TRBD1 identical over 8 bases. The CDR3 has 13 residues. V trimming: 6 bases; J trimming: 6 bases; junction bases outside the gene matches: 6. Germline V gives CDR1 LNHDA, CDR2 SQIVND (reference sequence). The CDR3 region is CASRQGGAHGYTF. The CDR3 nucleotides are TGTGCCAGTAGACAGGGGGGAGCCCATGGCTACACCTTC.

The chain's CDR3 is CASSEARAGNQPQHF. CDR3 DNA: TGTGCCAGCAGTGAAGCGCGAGCCGGCAATCAGCCCCAGCATTTT. The gene calls are TRBV2 and TRBJ1-5; D not certain. The V gene's germline CDR1 is SNHLY and CDR2 FYNNEI. Trimming pared 0 bases from V and 2 bases from J, leaving 8 bases between. This CDR3 contains 15 residues.

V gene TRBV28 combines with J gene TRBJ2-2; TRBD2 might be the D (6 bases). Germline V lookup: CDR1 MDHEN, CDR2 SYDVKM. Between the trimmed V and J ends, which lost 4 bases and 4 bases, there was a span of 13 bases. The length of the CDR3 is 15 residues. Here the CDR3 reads CASSSSSGFTGELFF. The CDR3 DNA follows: TGTGCCAGCAGTTCCTCCAGCGGGTTCACCGGGGAGCTGTTTTTT. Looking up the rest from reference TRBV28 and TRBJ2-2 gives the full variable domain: DVKVTQSSRYLVKRTGEKVFLECVQDMDHENMFWYRQDPGLGLRLIYFSYDVKMKEKGDIPEGYSVSREKKERFSLILESASTNQTSMYLCASSSSSGFTGELFFGEGSRLTVL.

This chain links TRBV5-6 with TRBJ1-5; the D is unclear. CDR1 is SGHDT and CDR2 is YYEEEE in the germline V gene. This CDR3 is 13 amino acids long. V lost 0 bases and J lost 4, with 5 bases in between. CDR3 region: CASSLGLNQPQHF. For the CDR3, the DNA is TGTGCCAGCAGCTTGGGGCTTAATCAGCCCCAGCATTTT.

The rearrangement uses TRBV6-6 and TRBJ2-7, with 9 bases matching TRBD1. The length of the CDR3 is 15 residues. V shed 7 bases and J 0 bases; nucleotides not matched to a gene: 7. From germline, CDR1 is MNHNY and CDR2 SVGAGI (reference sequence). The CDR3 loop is CASKGTGKSSYEQYF. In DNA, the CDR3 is TGTGCCAGCAAGGGGACAGGGAAGAGCTCCTACGAGCAGTACTTC.

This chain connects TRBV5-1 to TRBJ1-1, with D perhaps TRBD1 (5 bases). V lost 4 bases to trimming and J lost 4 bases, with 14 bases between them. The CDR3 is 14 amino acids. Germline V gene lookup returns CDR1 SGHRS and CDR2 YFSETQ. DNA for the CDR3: TGCGCCAGCAGCCCTGCACCAGGGCTCACTGAAGCTTTCTTT. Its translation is CASSPAPGLTEAFF.

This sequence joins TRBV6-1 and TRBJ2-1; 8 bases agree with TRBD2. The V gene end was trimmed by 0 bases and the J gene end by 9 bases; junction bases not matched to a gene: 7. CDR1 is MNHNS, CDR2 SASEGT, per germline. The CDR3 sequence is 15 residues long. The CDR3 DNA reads TGTGCCAGCAGTGAAGCTCCCGACGGGGGGGGTGAGCAGTTCTTC. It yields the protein CASSEAPDGGGEQFF.

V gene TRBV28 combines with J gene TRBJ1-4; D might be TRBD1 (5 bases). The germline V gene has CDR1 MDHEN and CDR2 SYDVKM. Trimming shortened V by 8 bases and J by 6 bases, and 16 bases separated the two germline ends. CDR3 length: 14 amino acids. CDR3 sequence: CASAGGSAYEKLFF. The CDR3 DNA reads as TGTGCCAGCGCGGGGGGGTCGGCTTATGAAAAACTGTTTTTT.

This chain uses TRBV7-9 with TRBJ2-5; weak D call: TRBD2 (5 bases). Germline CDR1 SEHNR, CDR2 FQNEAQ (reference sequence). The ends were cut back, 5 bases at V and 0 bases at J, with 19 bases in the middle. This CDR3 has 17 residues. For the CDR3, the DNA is TGTGCCAGCAGCCCGCGTGGCCGGGGTCGACACCAAGAGACCCAGTACTTC. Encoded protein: CASSPRGRGRHQETQYF.

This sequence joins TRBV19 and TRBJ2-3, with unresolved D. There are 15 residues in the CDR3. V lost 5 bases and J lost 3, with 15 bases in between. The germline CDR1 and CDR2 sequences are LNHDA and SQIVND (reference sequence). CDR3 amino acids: CASSLSWALTDTQYF. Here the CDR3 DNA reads TGTGCCAGTAGTCTGAGTTGGGCGTTAACAGATACGCAGTATTTT.

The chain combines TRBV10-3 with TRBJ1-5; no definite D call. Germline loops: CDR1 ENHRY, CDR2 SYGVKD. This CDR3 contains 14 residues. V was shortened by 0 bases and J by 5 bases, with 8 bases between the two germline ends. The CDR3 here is CAISESNTDQPQHF. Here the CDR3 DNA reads TGTGCCATCAGTGAGTCGAATACGGATCAGCCCCAGCATTTT.

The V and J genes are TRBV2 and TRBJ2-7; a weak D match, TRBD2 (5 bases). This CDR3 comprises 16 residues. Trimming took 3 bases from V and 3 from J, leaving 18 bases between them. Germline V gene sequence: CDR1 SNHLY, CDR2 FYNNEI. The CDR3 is CASSDAPGTDLYEQYF. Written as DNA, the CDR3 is TGTGCCAGCAGTGACGCTCCGGGAACAGACCTCTACGAGCAGTACTTC.

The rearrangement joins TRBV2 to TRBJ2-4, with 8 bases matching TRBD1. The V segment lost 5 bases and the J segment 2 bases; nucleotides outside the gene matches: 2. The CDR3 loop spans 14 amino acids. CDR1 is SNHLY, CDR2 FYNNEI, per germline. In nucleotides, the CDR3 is TGTGCCAGCAGTCGACAGGGGTCCAAAAACATTCAGTACTTC. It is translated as CASSRQGSKNIQYF.

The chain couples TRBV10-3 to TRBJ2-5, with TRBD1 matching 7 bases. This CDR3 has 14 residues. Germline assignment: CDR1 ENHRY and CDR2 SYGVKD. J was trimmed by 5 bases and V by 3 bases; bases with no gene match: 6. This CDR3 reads CAISDPGRGETQYF. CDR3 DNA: TGTGCCATCAGTGACCCGGGCAGGGGGGAGACCCAGTACTTC.

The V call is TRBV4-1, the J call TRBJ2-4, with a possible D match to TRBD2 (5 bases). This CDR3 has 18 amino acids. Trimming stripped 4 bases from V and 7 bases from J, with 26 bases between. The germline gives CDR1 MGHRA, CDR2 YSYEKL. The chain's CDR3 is CASSRRFQGLFPGNIQYF. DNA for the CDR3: TGCGCCAGCAGCCGCAGATTCCAAGGACTCTTCCCCGGCAACATTCAGTACTTC.

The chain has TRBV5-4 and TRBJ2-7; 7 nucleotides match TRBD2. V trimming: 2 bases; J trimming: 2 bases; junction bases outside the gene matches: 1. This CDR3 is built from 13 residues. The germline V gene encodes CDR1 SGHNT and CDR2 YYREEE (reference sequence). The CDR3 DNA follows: TGTGCCAGCAGCTTCGCGGGAGCCTACGAGCAGTACTTC. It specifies CASSFAGAYEQYF.

CDR3 bases: TGCGCCAGCAGCCAAGTGGGAGAGTACAATGAGCAGTTCTTC. This encodes CASSQVGEYNEQFF. J is TRBJ2-1 and V is TRBV4-1, with D possibly matching TRBD2 (5 bases). The CDR3 consists of 14 residues. V lost 1 base, J lost 4 bases, and 8 bases lay in between. Germline V lookup: CDR1 MGHRA, CDR2 YSYEKL.

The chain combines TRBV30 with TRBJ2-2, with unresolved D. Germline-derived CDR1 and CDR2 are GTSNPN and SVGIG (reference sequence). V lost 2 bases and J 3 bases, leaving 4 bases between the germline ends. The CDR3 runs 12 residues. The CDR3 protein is CAWSSDTGELFF. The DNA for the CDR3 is TGTGCCTGGAGTAGCGACACCGGGGAGCTGTTTTTT.

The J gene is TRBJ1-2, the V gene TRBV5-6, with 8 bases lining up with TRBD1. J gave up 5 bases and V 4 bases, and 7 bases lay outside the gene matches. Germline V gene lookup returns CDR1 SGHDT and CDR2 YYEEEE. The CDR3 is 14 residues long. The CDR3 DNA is TGTGCCAGCAGCGCGGACAGGGTCGGGTATGGCTACACCTTC. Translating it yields CASSADRVGYGYTF.

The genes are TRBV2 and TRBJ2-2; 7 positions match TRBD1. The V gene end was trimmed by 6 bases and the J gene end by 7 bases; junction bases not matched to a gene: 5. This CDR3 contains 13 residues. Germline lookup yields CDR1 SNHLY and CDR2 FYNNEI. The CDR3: CASRIRGSGELFF. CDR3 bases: TGTGCCAGCAGGATCAGGGGGAGCGGGGAGCTGTTTTTT. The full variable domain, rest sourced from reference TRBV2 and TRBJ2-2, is EPEVTQTPSHQVTQMGQEVILRCVPISNHLYFYWYRQILGQKVEFLVSFYNNEISEKSEIFDDQFSVERPDGSNFTLKIRSTKLEDSAMYFCASRIRGSGELFFGEGSRLTVL.

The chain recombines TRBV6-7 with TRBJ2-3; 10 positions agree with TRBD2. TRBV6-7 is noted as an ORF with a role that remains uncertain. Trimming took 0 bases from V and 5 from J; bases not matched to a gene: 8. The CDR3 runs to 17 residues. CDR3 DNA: TGTGCCAGCAGTTACTCGAATGGACTAGCGGACGGAGATACGCAGTATTTT. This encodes CASSYSNGLADGDTQYF.

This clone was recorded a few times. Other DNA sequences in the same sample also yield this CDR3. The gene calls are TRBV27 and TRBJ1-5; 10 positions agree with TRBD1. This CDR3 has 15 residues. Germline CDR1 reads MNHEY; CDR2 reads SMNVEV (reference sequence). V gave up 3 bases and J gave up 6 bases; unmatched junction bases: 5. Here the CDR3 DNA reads TGTGCCAGCAGTTTCACGACAGGGGGCAGTCAGCCCCAGCATTTT. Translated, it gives CASSFTTGGSQPQHF.